This TCR beta chain was sequenced for a study of blood T cell repertoires in COVID-19. Turning to the study itself: From T cells, B-cell-depleted T cells, or PBMCs came the material, which was cDNA or gDNA.

The V segment lost 4 bases and the J segment 4 bases; nucleotides outside the gene matches: 9. Germline CDR1 KGHSH, CDR2 LQKENI. This CDR3 region has 16 residues. The authors' processing: Researchers report that nucleated cell counts were estimated from reference gene primer amplification. Some clones are missing from TCRdb's copy, which holds only in-frame ones; the method was immunoSEQ multiplex PCR. That table gives V, J and clone size, and the DNA gave D and trimming. The data hold more than 250,000 clones, with approximately 83% observed a single time. The sequenced sample consisted of PBMCs or T cells enriched from blood (not recorded which). The genes are TRBV18 and TRBJ2-7, with 11 bases aligning to TRBD1. The sequence came from a man aged 25 to 45 who had recovered from COVID-19. For the CDR3, the DNA is TGTGCCAGCTCACTGTCACCGGGACAGGGGGATTACGAGCAGTACTTC. Translating gives CASSLSPGQGDYEQYF. Supplemented by reference TRBV18 and TRBJ2-7, the full variable domain reads NAGVMQNPRHLVRRRGQEARLRCSPMKGHSHVYWYRQLPEEGLKFMVYLQKENIIDESGMPKERFSAEFPKEGPSILRIQQVVRGDSAAYFCASSLSPGQGDYEQYFGPGTRLTVT.